This T cell receptor (beta chain) was obtained from a study of regulatory T cells in long-lasting Graves disease. The sample's time point: newly diagnosed GD, antithyroid drugs for less than 3 months. After RNA was extracted from PBMCs, the TCR library was made from it. The CDR3 loop spans 15 amino acids. V was clipped by 2 bases and J by 7 bases; unmatched bases: 8. The germline V gene encodes CDR1 SEHNR and CDR2 FQNEAQ (reference sequence). Building of the TCR beta libraries involved iRepertoire HTBI primers and Arm-PCR of CDR3 regions. MiXCR was run by TCRdb on the multiplex PCR reads, yielding one entry per CDR3 protein. The repertoire holds roughly 560,000 distinct CDR3 sequences, with 12% as singletons. The same data also contributed to another study, on T cells in Graves' hyperthyroidism and ophthalmopathy. That source notes: Stable hyperthyroidism was told apart from ophthalmopathy by a model built on 13 V-J features.

The receptor's source is a woman aged 30 to 39 with Graves disease. The V call is TRBV7-9, the J call TRBJ2-1; TRBD1 matches at 7 bases. The sample consisted of peripheral blood mononuclear cells (PBMCs), taken at new diagnosis, from a patient treated with antithyroid drugs. Written as DNA, the CDR3 is TGTGCCAGCAGCTTACGTACAGGGGAAAGGAATGAGCAGTTCTTC. It encodes CASSLRTGERNEQFF. Supplemented by reference TRBV7-9 and TRBJ2-1, the full variable domain reads DTGVSQNPRHKITKRGQNVTFRCDPISEHNRLYWYRQTLGQGPEFLTYFQNEAQLEKSRLLSDRFSAERPKGSFSTLEIQRTEQGDSAMYLCASSLRTGERNEQFFGPGTRLTVL.